The 12 T cell receptor beta chains below all came from one sample that was sequenced in a study of T cell responses to AZD1222 COVID-19 vaccine. The repertoire was sequenced with immunoSEQ multiplex PCR; TCRdb's copy has only in-frame clones and lacks some. The table includes tens of thousands of clones, 85% to 90% detected once. Sequencing used peripheral blood, obtained 28 days after the second AZD1222 dose. Every receptor here comes from an adult who received the AZD1222 COVID-19 vaccine.

The genes are TRBV9 and TRBJ1-4; 7 nucleotides match TRBD1. There are 16 residues in the CDR3. Trimming cost V 4 bases and J 0 bases; bases outside gene matches: 6. CDR1 and CDR2 from the germline V gene are SGDLS and YYNGEE. CDR3 bases: TGTGCCAGCAGCCCGGGACAGCATGCAACTAATGAAAAACTGTTTTTT. Translated, it gives CASSPGQHATNEKLFF.

DNA of the CDR3: TGTGCCAGTAGCAGGTCGGGGACTAGCGGGAGGGCCTACAATGAGCAGTTCTTC. It codes for CASSRSGTSGRAYNEQFF. The V and J genes are TRBV19 and TRBJ2-1, with 16 bases identical to TRBD2. Germline V gene data show CDR1 as LNHDA and CDR2 as SQIVND (reference sequence). Germline trimming cut 6 bases from V and 2 bases from J; bases unmatched to any gene: 7. This CDR3 has 18 residues.

This clone has only one observation. The rearrangement links TRBV6-5 to TRBJ1-2; a weak D match, TRBD1 (5 bases). The germline V gene has CDR1 MNHEY and CDR2 SVGAGI. The CDR3 has 13 amino acids. Trimming took 6 bases from V and 4 from J, leaving 12 bases between them. CDR3 sequence (DNA): TGTGCCAGCAGCTCTGGGGGTGCCTATGGCTACACCTTC. Its protein product is CASSSGGAYGYTF.

This chain joins TRBV7-2 and TRBJ1-5; TRBD1 is a possible D gene (6 bases). The CDR3 extends over 13 amino acids. The germline V and J ends were trimmed by 5 bases and 9 bases, with 14 bases remaining between them. Germline V gives CDR1 SGHTA, CDR2 FQGNSA. DNA for the CDR3: TGTGCCAGCAGCATCTCCGGGGGCCGGCCCCAGCATTTT. As protein: CASSISGGRPQHF.

The chain couples TRBV10-3 to TRBJ2-1; 7 nucleotides line up with TRBD2. The CDR3 consists of 12 residues. The germline gives CDR1 ENHRY, CDR2 SYGVKD. With V trimmed by 4 bases and J by 8 bases, 2 bases remained unmatched. The CDR3 loop is CAISGGGDEQFF. DNA for the CDR3: TGTGCCATCAGTGGTGGGGGGGATGAGCAGTTCTTC.

V is TRBV30 and J is TRBJ2-7; 8 nucleotides agree with TRBD1. This CDR3 contains 13 residues. The V and J ends lost 1 base and 5 bases, in that order; junction bases with no gene match: 4. Germline CDR1 GTSNPN, CDR2 SVGIG (reference sequence). The CDR3 region is CAWSGGQGNEQYF. The CDR3 DNA sequence: TGTGCCTGGAGTGGTGGACAGGGTAACGAGCAGTACTTC.

The J gene is TRBJ1-4, the V gene TRBV7-9; 12 bases fit TRBD1. CDR1 is SEHNR and CDR2 is FQNEAQ in the germline V gene (reference sequence). This CDR3 has 16 amino acids. Trimming cost V 5 bases and J 7 bases; bases outside gene matches: 8. The CDR3 loop reads CASSPGTGGAFEKLFF. In nucleotides, the CDR3 is TGTGCCAGCAGCCCTGGGACAGGGGGCGCATTTGAAAAACTGTTTTTT.

This clone was counted once. The chain has TRBV5-8 and TRBJ2-4; D call uncertain. The length of the CDR3 is 10 residues. CDR1 is SGHTS, CDR2 YDEGEE, per germline. Trimming stripped 9 bases from V and 6 bases from J, with 7 bases between. In nucleotides, the CDR3 is TGTGCCACCCGGAGAAACATTCAGTACTTC. Translation: CATRRNIQYF.

The gene calls are TRBV30 and TRBJ1-6; 9 bases map to TRBD1. Trimming removed 4 bases from V and 9 bases from J; junction bases left unmatched: 7. The germline V gene has CDR1 GTSNPN and CDR2 SVGIG (reference sequence). The CDR3 loop spans 14 amino acids. This CDR3 reads CAWNPGTGSSPLHF. In nucleotides, the CDR3 is TGTGCCTGGAACCCCGGGACAGGGAGTTCACCCCTCCACTTT.

CDR3 region: CSVVGTHANTGELFF. The CDR3 nucleotides read TGCAGCGTTGTGGGCACACACGCGAACACCGGGGAGCTGTTTTTT. The chain recombines TRBV29-1 with TRBJ2-2, with D unresolved. In germline, CDR1 is SQVTM, CDR2 ANQGSEA. The CDR3 loop spans 15 amino acids. The ends were cut back, 4 bases at V and 0 bases at J, with 12 bases in the middle.

This clone has only a few counts. The rearrangement joins TRBV28 to TRBJ1-3; 11 bases map to TRBD1. This CDR3 has 16 amino acids. Losses at the gene ends were 5 bases for V and 3 bases for J; bases not matched to a gene: 6. Germline V lookup: CDR1 MDHEN, CDR2 SYDVKM. For the CDR3, the DNA is TGTGCCAGCAGTGCGATGGGACAGGGGGTTGGAAACACCATATATTTT. It codes for CASSAMGQGVGNTIYF. Full variable domain (remainder filled in from reference TRBV28 and TRBJ1-3): DVKVTQSSRYLVKRTGEKVFLECVQDMDHENMFWYRQDPGLGLRLIYFSYDVKMKEKGDIPEGYSVSREKKERFSLILESASTNQTSMYLCASSAMGQGVGNTIYFGEGSWLTVV.

The CDR3 DNA reads as TGTGCCATCAGTGAGCTTGGTGGCTACACCTTC. Translated, it gives CAISELGGYTF. The rearrangement joins TRBV10-3 to TRBJ1-2, with D unclear. Trimming cost V 2 bases and J 7 bases, with 5 bases left between them. Germline V gives CDR1 ENHRY, CDR2 SYGVKD. The CDR3 sequence is 11 residues long.